This passage covers 8 T cell receptor beta chains from one sample sequenced in a study of breast tumors, draining lymph nodes, adjacent tissues (dated by TCRdb to 2016 to 2018). Lymph node samples came from the axillary draining lymph nodes of breast cancer patients. Libraries were prepared through multiplex PCR. For sequencing, an Illumina HiSeq 2000 was employed. TCRdb itself trimmed the public reads at Q25 with fastp, ran MiXCR and retained productive beta chains. CDR3 protein sequences are deduplicated, and each keeps its most common genes and DNA. Within this sample are hundreds of thousands of distinct CDR3 sequences, with roughly 30% of them counted one time only. The ten largest account for more than 1.3% of the sample. The material sequenced was axillary lymph node tissue. The receptors derive from a female donor with breast cancer. Some clones in this sample may be carry-over from other donors' samples.

Many counts were recorded for this clonotype. The chain is built from TRBV14 and TRBJ2-5; 9 bases map to TRBD1. Germline V gene data show CDR1 as SGHDN and CDR2 as FVKESK. Trimming at V came to 0 bases and at J to 5 bases, leaving 10 bases not matched to a gene. The CDR3 covers 17 residues. CDR3 in amino acids: CASSQEAWTGVRETQYF. In DNA, the CDR3 is TGTGCCAGCAGCCAAGAAGCATGGACAGGGGTGAGGGAGACCCAGTACTTC.

This clonotype was picked up many times. Here the CDR3 reads CATTLGGNTGELFF. The CDR3, as DNA: TGTGCCACGACCTTGGGCGGGAACACCGGGGAGCTGTTTTTT. The V gene is TRBV6-2 or TRBV6-3, the J gene TRBJ2-2; D call uncertain. The CDR3 has 14 amino acids. Trimming shortened V by 10 bases and J by 1 base, and 13 bases separated the two germline ends. Germline CDR1 and CDR2: MNHEY and SVGEGT.

This clonotype was counted at least ten times. V and J are TRBV14 and TRBJ2-3; either TRBD1 or TRBD2 may supply D (6 bases each). The germline V and J ends were trimmed by 3 bases and 0 bases, with 13 bases remaining between them. Germline loops: CDR1 SGHDN, CDR2 FVKESK. The CDR3 is 16 amino acids. The CDR3 coding sequence is TGTGCCAGCAGCCAGGGGGGCCCAGGCAGCACAGATACGCAGTATTTT. Protein sequence: CASSQGGPGSTDTQYF. Full variable domain (rest looked up from reference TRBV14 and TRBJ2-3): EAGVTQFPSHSVIEKGQTVTLRCDPISGHDNLYWYRRVMGKEIKFLLHFVKESKQDESGMPNNRFLAERTGGTYSTLKVQPAELEDSGVYFCASSQGGPGSTDTQYFGPGTRLTVL.

This chain connects TRBV12-3 or TRBV12-4 to TRBJ1-1; D is perhaps TRBD1 (5 bases). The CDR3 covers 12 residues. Deletions cut 8 bases from V and 8 bases from J, with 15 bases between. The CDR3 loop reads CASGLGRVEAFF. The CDR3 nucleotides are TGTGCCAGCGGCCTCGGCAGGGTCGAAGCTTTCTTT.

This clonotype has a count of ten or more. An end of the junction does not agree with germline; a read error may underlie this. This chain joins TRBV11-2 and TRBJ2-7; D gene ambiguous. The germline V gene encodes CDR1 SGHAT and CDR2 FQNNGV. CDR3 length equals 12 residues. The CDR3 loop is CATSRSFDEQYF. As DNA, the CDR3 is TGTGCCACCAGCCGTAGTTTCGACGAGCAGTACTTC.

This clonotype was seen repeatedly, ten times or more. The V call is TRBV5-1, the J call TRBJ1-2; 10 positions agree with TRBD1. Germline V gene lookup returns CDR1 SGHRS and CDR2 YFSETQ. V was clipped by 4 bases and J by 9 bases; unmatched bases: 6. The CDR3 has 13 amino acids. For the CDR3, the DNA is TGCGCCAGCAGCGTCGGGACAGGGGTGAGCTACACCTTC. It translates to CASSVGTGVSYTF.

This clonotype was counted at least ten times. A read error may account for a junction end that differs from germline. The V and J genes are TRBV7-2 and TRBJ2-1; 8 bases agree with TRBD2. CDR3 size: 15 residues. Germline CDR1 and CDR2: SGHTA and FQGNSA. The CDR3 here is CASTLAGLRNNEQFF. The CDR3 nucleotides are TGTGCCAGCACCTTAGCGGGACTACGAAACAATGAGCAGTTCTTC.

This clonotype has ten or more counts. This chain joins TRBV20-1 and TRBJ2-3; TRBD2 is a possible D gene (5 bases). The germline V gene has CDR1 DFQATT and CDR2 SNEGSKA (reference sequence). V lost 4 bases, J lost 4 bases, and 12 bases lay in between. There are 13 residues in the CDR3. The CDR3 DNA follows: TGCAGTGCTATGACCGGGATCGCAGATACGCAGTATTTT. Amino acid sequence: CSAMTGIADTQYF.